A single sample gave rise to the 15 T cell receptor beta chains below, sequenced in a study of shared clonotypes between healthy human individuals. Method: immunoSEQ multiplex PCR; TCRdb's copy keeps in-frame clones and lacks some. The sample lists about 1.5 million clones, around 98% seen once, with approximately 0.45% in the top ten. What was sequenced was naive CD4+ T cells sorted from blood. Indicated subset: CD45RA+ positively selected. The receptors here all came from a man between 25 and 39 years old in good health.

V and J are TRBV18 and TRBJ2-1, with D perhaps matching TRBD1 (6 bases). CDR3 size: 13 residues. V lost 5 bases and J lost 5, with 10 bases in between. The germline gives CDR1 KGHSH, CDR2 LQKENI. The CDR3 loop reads CASSEDRNNEQFF. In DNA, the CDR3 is TGTGCCAGCTCAGAAGACAGGAACAATGAGCAGTTCTTC.

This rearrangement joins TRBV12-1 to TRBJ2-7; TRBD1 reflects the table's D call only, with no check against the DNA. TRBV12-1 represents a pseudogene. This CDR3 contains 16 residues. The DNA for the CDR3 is TGTGCCAGCAGCGGTCGAAGGGACAGCAGTAGAGACGAGCAGTACTTC. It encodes CASSGRRDSSRDEQYF.

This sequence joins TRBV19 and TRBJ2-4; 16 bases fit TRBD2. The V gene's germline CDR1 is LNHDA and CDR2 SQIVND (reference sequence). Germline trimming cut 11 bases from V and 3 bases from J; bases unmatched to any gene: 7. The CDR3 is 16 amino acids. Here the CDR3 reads CAGTSGRASGKNIQYF. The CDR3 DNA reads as TGTGCCGGGACTAGCGGGAGGGCCTCAGGCAAAAACATTCAGTACTTC.

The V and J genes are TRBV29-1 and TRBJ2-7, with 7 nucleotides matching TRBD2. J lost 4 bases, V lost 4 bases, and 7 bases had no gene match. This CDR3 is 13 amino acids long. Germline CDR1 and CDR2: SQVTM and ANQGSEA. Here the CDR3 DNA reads TGCAGCGTTGCTAGCGGTGGGCTATACGAGCAGTACTTC. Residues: CSVASGGLYEQYF.

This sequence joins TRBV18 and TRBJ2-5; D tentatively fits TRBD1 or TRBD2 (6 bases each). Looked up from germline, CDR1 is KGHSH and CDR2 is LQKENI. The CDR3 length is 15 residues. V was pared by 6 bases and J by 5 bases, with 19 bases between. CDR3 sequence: CASSPSWGALETQYF. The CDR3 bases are TGTGCCAGCTCCCCATCCTGGGGGGCGTTGGAGACCCAGTACTTC.

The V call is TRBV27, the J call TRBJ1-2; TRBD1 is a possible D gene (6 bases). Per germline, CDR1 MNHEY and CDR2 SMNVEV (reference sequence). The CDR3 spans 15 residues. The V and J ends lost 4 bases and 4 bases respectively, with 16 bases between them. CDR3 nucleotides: TGTGCCAGCAGTTCCTGGCCGGGGGGCGGCTATGGCTACACCTTC. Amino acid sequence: CASSSWPGGGYGYTF.

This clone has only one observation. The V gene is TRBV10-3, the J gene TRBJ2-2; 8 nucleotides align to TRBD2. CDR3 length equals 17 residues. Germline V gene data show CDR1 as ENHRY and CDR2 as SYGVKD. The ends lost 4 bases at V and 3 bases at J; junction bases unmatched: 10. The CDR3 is CAISARREGPDTGELFF. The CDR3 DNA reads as TGTGCCATCAGTGCTAGACGGGAGGGCCCTGACACCGGGGAGCTGTTTTTT.

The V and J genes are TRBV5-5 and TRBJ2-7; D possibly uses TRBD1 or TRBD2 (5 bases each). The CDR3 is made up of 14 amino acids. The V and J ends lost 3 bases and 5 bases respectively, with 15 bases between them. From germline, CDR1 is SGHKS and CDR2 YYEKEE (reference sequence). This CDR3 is CASSWGPGLDEQYF. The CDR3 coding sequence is TGTGCCAGCAGCTGGGGCCCTGGACTCGACGAGCAGTACTTC. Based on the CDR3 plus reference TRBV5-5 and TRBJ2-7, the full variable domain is DAGVTQSPTHLIKTRGQQVTLRCSPISGHKSVSWYQQVLGQGPQFIFQYYEKEERGRGNFPDRFSARQFPNYSSELNVNALLLGDSALYLCASSWGPGLDEQYFGPGTRLTVT.

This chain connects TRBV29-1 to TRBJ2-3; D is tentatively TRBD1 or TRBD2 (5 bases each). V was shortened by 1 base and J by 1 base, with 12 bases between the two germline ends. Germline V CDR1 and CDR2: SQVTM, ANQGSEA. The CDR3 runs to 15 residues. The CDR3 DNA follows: TGCAGCGTTGAAGGGGACCCAGGAGGCACAGATACGCAGTATTTT. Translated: CSVEGDPGGTDTQYF.

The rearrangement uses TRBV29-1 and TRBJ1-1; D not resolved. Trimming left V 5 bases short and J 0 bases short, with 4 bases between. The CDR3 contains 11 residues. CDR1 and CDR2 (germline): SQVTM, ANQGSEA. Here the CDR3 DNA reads TGCAGCGTTTCTATGAACACTGAAGCTTTCTTT. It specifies CSVSMNTEAFF. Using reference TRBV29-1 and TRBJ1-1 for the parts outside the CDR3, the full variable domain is SAVISQKPSRDICQRGTSLTIQCQVDSQVTMMFWYRQQPGQSLTLIATANQGSEATYESGFVIDKFPISRPNLTFSTLTVSNMSPEDSSIYLCSVSMNTEAFFGQGTRLTVV.

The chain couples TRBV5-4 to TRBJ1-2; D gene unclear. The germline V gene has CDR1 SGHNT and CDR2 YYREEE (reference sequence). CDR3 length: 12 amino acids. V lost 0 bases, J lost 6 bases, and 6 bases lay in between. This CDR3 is CASSLVANGYTF. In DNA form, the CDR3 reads TGTGCCAGCAGCTTGGTTGCCAATGGCTACACCTTC.

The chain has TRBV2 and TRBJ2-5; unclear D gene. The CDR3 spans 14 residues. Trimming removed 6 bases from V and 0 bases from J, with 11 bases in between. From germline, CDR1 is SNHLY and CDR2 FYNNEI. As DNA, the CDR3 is TGTGCCAGCAGGAACGGAGTGTACCAAGAGACCCAGTACTTC. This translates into CASRNGVYQETQYF.

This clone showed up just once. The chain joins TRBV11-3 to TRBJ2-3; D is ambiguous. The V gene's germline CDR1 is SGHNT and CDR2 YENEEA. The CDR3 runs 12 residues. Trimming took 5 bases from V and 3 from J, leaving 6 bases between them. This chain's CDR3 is CASSHETDTQYF. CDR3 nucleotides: TGTGCCAGCAGCCACGAGACAGATACGCAGTATTTT.

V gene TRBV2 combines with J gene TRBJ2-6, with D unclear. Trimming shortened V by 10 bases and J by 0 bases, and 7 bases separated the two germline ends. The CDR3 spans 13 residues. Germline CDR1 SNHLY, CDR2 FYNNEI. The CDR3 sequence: CATDGSGANVLTF. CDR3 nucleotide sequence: TGTGCCACTGACGGCTCTGGGGCCAACGTCCTGACTTTC. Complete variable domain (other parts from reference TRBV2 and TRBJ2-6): EPEVTQTPSHQVTQMGQEVILRCVPISNHLYFYWYRQILGQKVEFLVSFYNNEISEKSEIFDDQFSVERPDGSNFTLKIRSTKLEDSAMYFCATDGSGANVLTFGAGSRLTVL.

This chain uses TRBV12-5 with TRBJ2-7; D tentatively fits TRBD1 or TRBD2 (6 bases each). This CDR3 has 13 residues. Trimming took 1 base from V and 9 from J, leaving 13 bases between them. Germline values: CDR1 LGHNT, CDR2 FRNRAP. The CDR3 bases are TGTGCTAGTGGTTTGGATCGGGGGCTAGGGCAGTACTTC. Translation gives CASGLDRGLGQYF.